This entry lists 30 T cell receptor beta chains sequenced from one sample in a study of beta chain features in type 1 diabetes. Findings of the study overall: When Type 1 diabetes patients were examined, their TCRB CDR3s proved moderately but significantly shorter in all four CD4+ subsets.

These TCRs are of unknown antigen specificity. The whole isolated RNA underwent reverse transcription, so sequencing captured expressed TCRB transcripts. TCRdb's copy holds only in-frame clones and misses some; the assay was immunoSEQ multiplex PCR. This table holds approximately 160,000 clones, roughly 59% found once. Source material: naive CD4+ T cells from blood. The receptors originated from a man aged 30 to 45 with type 1 diabetes.

This clone was found a few times. This chain joins TRBV4-1 and TRBJ2-1; tentatively, D is TRBD1 or TRBD2 (5 bases each). Germline CDR1 is MGHRA and CDR2 is YSYEKL. The CDR3 has 17 amino acids. V gave up 0 bases and J gave up 2 bases, with 14 bases separating them. The CDR3 loop reads CASSQEGVEAPYNEQFF. The CDR3 nucleotides are TGCGCCAGCAGCCAAGAGGGGGTAGAGGCCCCCTACAATGAGCAGTTCTTC.

The chain combines TRBV5-1 with TRBJ2-4, with D hard to call. The germline CDR1 and CDR2 sequences are SGHRS and YFSETQ. CDR3 length equals 15 residues. The V end was cut by 4 bases, the J end by 4 bases, with 15 bases between. In DNA, the CDR3 is TGCGCCAGCAGCGAAACTACGCCAATAAAAAACATTCAGTACTTC. Its translation: CASSETTPIKNIQYF.

This chain uses TRBV28 with TRBJ2-7, with 7 bases fitting TRBD1. CDR1 is MDHEN and CDR2 is SYDVKM in the germline V gene. This CDR3 is 15 amino acids long. The ends lost 6 bases at V and 0 bases at J; junction bases unmatched: 8. The DNA of the CDR3 is TGTGCCAGCAGGGTCGGGGACAGCTACTCCTACGAGCAGTACTTC. This sequence encodes CASRVGDSYSYEQYF.

This chain joins TRBV7-9 and TRBJ2-2, with a weak D call TRBD1 (6 bases). Germline lookup yields CDR1 SEHNR and CDR2 FQNEAQ (reference sequence). Trimming took 6 bases from V and 3 from J, leaving 17 bases between them. The CDR3 has 16 amino acids. CDR3 sequence: CASRSFQDSYTGELFF. CDR3 sequence (DNA): TGTGCCAGCAGGTCCTTCCAGGACAGTTACACCGGGGAGCTGTTTTTT.

The chain carries TRBV7-2 and TRBJ2-5, with D perhaps being TRBD1 or TRBD2 (5 bases each). Germline CDR1 reads SGHTA; CDR2 reads FQGNSA. V was trimmed by 5 bases and J by 9 bases, leaving 22 bases between them. CDR3 size: 15 residues. The DNA for the CDR3 is TGTGCCAGCAGCCCCCAAATCGACAGCGGTTGGGCCCAGTACTTC. It translates to CASSPQIDSGWAQYF. The whole variable domain, filled in from reference TRBV7-2 and TRBJ2-5, reads GAGVSQSPSNKVTEKGKDVELRCDPISGHTALYWYRQSLGQGLEFLIYFQGNSAPDKSGLPSDRFSAERTGGSVSTLTIQRTQQEDSAVYLCASSPQIDSGWAQYFGPGTRLLVL.

This clone was recorded a few times. The J gene is TRBJ1-2, the V gene TRBV30; D gene uncertain. CDR3 length: 11 amino acids. From germline, CDR1 is GTSNPN and CDR2 SVGIG (reference sequence). Trimming left V 2 bases short and J 4 bases short, with 5 bases between. The CDR3 protein is CAWSLTYGYTF. DNA for the CDR3: TGTGCCTGGAGTTTGACCTATGGCTACACCTTC.

The chain employs TRBV9 and TRBJ2-6; either TRBD1 or TRBD2 may supply D (5 bases each). This CDR3 is 18 amino acids long. Trimming removed 1 base from V and 2 bases from J, with 16 bases in between. From germline, CDR1 is SGDLS and CDR2 YYNGEE. CDR3 in amino acids: CASSVRRTLGAGANVLTF. The CDR3 nucleotides read TGTGCCAGCAGCGTAAGGCGCACTCTGGGGGCTGGGGCCAACGTCCTGACTTTC.

The V call is TRBV6-5, the J call TRBJ2-4, with TRBD1 matching 10 bases. The length of the CDR3 is 14 residues. Per germline, CDR1 MNHEY and CDR2 SVGAGI. The V and J ends lost 10 bases and 2 bases, in that order; junction bases with no gene match: 5. For the CDR3, the DNA is TGTGCCACCAGACAGGGGGCGACCAAAAACATTCAGTACTTC. Its translation is CATRQGATKNIQYF.

This clone was counted only a few times. This chain connects TRBV23-1 to TRBJ1-4, with unresolved D. TRBV23-1 is labeled an ORF, and its function is uncertain. V was pared by 1 base and J by 0 bases, with 9 bases between. The CDR3 length is 16 residues. The CDR3 DNA reads TGCGCCAGCAGTCAATTGCGGCTTACAACTAATGAAAAACTGTTTTTT. Translating it yields CASSQLRLTTNEKLFF.

This clone was seen more than once but under ten times. The V gene is TRBV15, the J gene TRBJ2-7; 7 bases fit TRBD1. This CDR3 is 13 amino acids long. Per germline, CDR1 LNHNV and CDR2 YYDKDF (reference sequence). V shed 8 bases and J 3 bases; nucleotides not matched to a gene: 7. DNA of the CDR3: TGTGCCACCCGAGGACAGGCGAGCTACGAGCAGTACTTC. This codes for CATRGQASYEQYF. Full variable domain (remainder filled in from reference TRBV15 and TRBJ2-7): DAMVIQNPRYQVTQFGKPVTLSCSQTLNHNVMYWYQQKSSQAPKLLFHYYDKDFNNEADTPDNFQSRRPNTSFCFLDIRSPGLGDTAMYLCATRGQASYEQYFGPGTRLTVT.

The chain has TRBV18 and TRBJ2-1; 10 bases align to TRBD1. With 3 bases clipped from V and 6 bases from J, the junction kept 8 bases outside the gene matches. This CDR3 spans 16 amino acids. The germline V gene encodes CDR1 KGHSH and CDR2 LQKENI. The CDR3 bases are TGTGCCAGCTCACCTCTGACAGGGGGCTTGATCAATGAGCAGTTCTTC. Amino acids: CASSPLTGGLINEQFF.

This clone has only one observation. The chain has TRBV18 and TRBJ2-1; TRBD2 matches at 7 bases. This CDR3 contains 15 residues. CDR1 is KGHSH, CDR2 LQKENI, per germline. Unmatched junction bases numbered 4, after V lost 3 bases and J lost 2 bases. The CDR3 DNA reads as TGTGCCAGCTCACCCCGGGGGGAAACCTACAATGAGCAGTTCTTC. Amino acid sequence: CASSPRGETYNEQFF.

The chain employs TRBV29-1 and TRBJ1-4; tentatively, D is TRBD1 (6 bases). V was clipped by 4 bases and J by 2 bases, with 8 bases between them. The V gene's germline CDR1 is SQVTM and CDR2 ANQGSEA. The CDR3 is 13 amino acids. CDR3 protein: CSVARGTNEKLFF. In DNA, the CDR3 is TGCAGCGTTGCGAGGGGGACTAATGAAAAACTGTTTTTT.

The chain joins TRBV4-3 to TRBJ1-1; D remains ambiguous. There are 17 residues in the CDR3. In germline, CDR1 is LGHNA, CDR2 YSLEER. V lost 0 bases, J lost 0 bases, and 14 bases lay in between. CDR3 in DNA: TGCGCCAGCAGCCAAGATAGCTGGAAGGGAGTGAACACTGAAGCTTTCTTT. It yields the protein CASSQDSWKGVNTEAFF.

This chain joins TRBV28 and TRBJ1-5; D uncertain. The ends were cut back, 3 bases at V and 5 bases at J, with 2 bases in the middle. The CDR3 spans 11 residues. CDR1 and CDR2 (germline): MDHEN, SYDVKM. The CDR3 protein is CASSLDQPQHF. The CDR3 DNA sequence: TGTGCCAGCAGTTTGGATCAGCCCCAGCATTTT.

This clone occurred a few times. CDR3 sequence: CSVDTGGYGYTF. The CDR3 nucleotides are TGCAGCGTTGATACAGGGGGGTATGGCTACACCTTC. V and J are TRBV29-1 and TRBJ1-2, with 8 bases fitting TRBD1. The germline V gene encodes CDR1 SQVTM and CDR2 ANQGSEA. The CDR3 totals 12 residues. Trimming at V came to 3 bases and at J to 5 bases, leaving 2 bases not matched to a gene.

This clone was seen a handful of times. The chain carries TRBV4-1 and TRBJ2-7; D ambiguous. CDR1 and CDR2 from the germline V gene are MGHRA and YSYEKL. Trimming cost V 0 bases and J 4 bases, with 7 bases left between them. This CDR3 contains 13 residues. CDR3 nucleotide sequence: TGCGCCAGCAGCCAAGATTGGGTATACGAGCAGTACTTC. This sequence encodes CASSQDWVYEQYF.

This sequence joins TRBV15 and TRBJ1-5; no clear D. Per germline, CDR1 LNHNV and CDR2 YYDKDF (reference sequence). The CDR3 is 15 amino acids. Trimming removed 0 bases from V and 0 bases from J, with 6 bases in between. The CDR3 sequence is CATSRDPYSNQPQHF. Written as DNA, the CDR3 is TGTGCCACCAGCAGAGATCCCTATAGCAATCAGCCCCAGCATTTT.

This clone has more than one count but fewer than ten. The chain has TRBV30 and TRBJ2-3, with D hard to call. Germline lookup yields CDR1 GTSNPN and CDR2 SVGIG (reference sequence). Trimming pared 5 bases from V and 2 bases from J, leaving 11 bases between. The CDR3 is 13 residues long. CDR3 sequence (DNA): TGTGCCTGGGCCCCCGGCCCCACAGATACGCAGTATTTT. Translation gives CAWAPGPTDTQYF.

The V and J genes are TRBV15 and TRBJ1-2; D possibly corresponds to TRBD1 (5 bases). The CDR3 runs to 12 residues. Between the trimmed V and J ends, which lost 5 bases and 5 bases, there was a span of 9 bases. CDR1 LNHNV and CDR2 YYDKDF come from the germline V gene (reference sequence). CDR3 amino acids: CATSLDRYGYTF. CDR3 nucleotide sequence: TGTGCCACCAGCCTCGACAGATATGGCTACACCTTC.

The chain has TRBV29-1 and TRBJ1-2, with 7 nucleotides matching TRBD1. From germline, CDR1 is SQVTM and CDR2 ANQGSEA. V trimming: 7 bases; J trimming: 7 bases; junction bases outside the gene matches: 9. This CDR3 has 12 amino acids. The CDR3 is CSGDRDGGGYTF. DNA for the CDR3: TGCAGCGGGGACAGAGACGGCGGTGGCTACACCTTC.

This chain uses TRBV29-1 with TRBJ2-5; D is possibly TRBD2 (5 bases). CDR3 length: 14 amino acids. The V gene lost 3 bases and the J gene lost 1 base, with 12 bases spanning the gap. The germline V gene encodes CDR1 SQVTM and CDR2 ANQGSEA. In DNA, the CDR3 is TGCAGCGTTGAGACGGTTGGGAGCCAAGAGACCCAGTACTTC. Its translation is CSVETVGSQETQYF.

V and J are TRBV29-1 and TRBJ2-5; no clear D gene. CDR3 length equals 12 residues. V dropped 5 bases and J dropped 0 bases, with 7 bases sitting between them. The germline CDR1 and CDR2 sequences are SQVTM and ANQGSEA. For the CDR3, the DNA is TGCAGCGTTCGCCAGTACCAAGAGACCCAGTACTTC. Protein: CSVRQYQETQYF.

The chain combines TRBV4-3 with TRBJ2-1, with D perhaps being TRBD1 or TRBD2 (6 bases each). The V gene's germline CDR1 is LGHNA and CDR2 YSLEER. The CDR3 sequence is 16 residues long. V was clipped by 5 bases and J by 5 bases, with 19 bases between them. In nucleotides, the CDR3 is TGCGCCAGCAGCTCCCCCGGGGGCCCGGGTAACAATGAGCAGTTCTTC. Protein: CASSSPGGPGNNEQFF.

This sequence joins TRBV7-9 and TRBJ2-3; TRBD2 matches 11 bases. The CDR3 extends over 16 amino acids. From germline, CDR1 is SEHNR and CDR2 FQNEAQ (reference sequence). The V gene end was trimmed by 2 bases and the J gene end by 3 bases; junction bases not matched to a gene: 4. The CDR3 sequence: CASSLTSGGRTDTQYF. CDR3 nucleotides: TGTGCCAGCAGCTTAACTAGCGGGGGTCGTACAGATACGCAGTATTTT.

The chain combines TRBV4-3 with TRBJ2-7; 9 nucleotides match TRBD2. With V trimmed by 0 bases and J by 2 bases, 5 bases remained unmatched. CDR1 LGHNA and CDR2 YSLEER come from the germline V gene. This CDR3 has 16 residues. CDR3 nucleotides: TGCGCCAGCAGCCAAGAAGCTAGCGGGATTACCTACGAGCAGTACTTC. This gives the protein CASSQEASGITYEQYF.

This clone was detected a few times. The CDR3 DNA is TGTGCCAGCAGTGAATTGGCAGGGGGCAATGAGCAGTTCTTC. Protein sequence: CASSELAGGNEQFF. The V and J genes are TRBV25-1 and TRBJ2-1, with 7 bases aligning to TRBD1. Unmatched junction bases numbered 3, after V lost 1 base and J lost 6 bases. Germline CDR1 and CDR2: MGHDK and SYGVNS. The CDR3 extends over 14 amino acids.

The chain couples TRBV7-2 to TRBJ1-1; no clear D gene. The CDR3 runs to 12 residues. CDR1 and CDR2 (germline): SGHTA, FQGNSA. V was shortened by 4 bases and J by 5 bases, with 8 bases between the two germline ends. CDR3 bases: TGTGCCAGCAGCTCCATGGGGACTGAAGCTTTCTTT. It yields the protein CASSSMGTEAFF.

The chain links TRBV2 to TRBJ1-2; D is unclear. With 5 bases removed from V and 2 bases from J, the gap between germline ends came to 12 bases. CDR1 is SNHLY, CDR2 FYNNEI, per germline. This CDR3 spans 14 amino acids. The CDR3 region is CASSPFRSNYGYTF. CDR3 DNA sequence: TGTGCCAGCAGTCCCTTTCGGTCCAACTATGGCTACACCTTC.

The chain carries TRBV4-3 and TRBJ2-7, with 9 bases that match TRBD1. The CDR3 covers 19 residues. Germline trimming cut 0 bases from V and 2 bases from J; bases unmatched to any gene: 14. Germline V gene lookup returns CDR1 LGHNA and CDR2 YSLEER. CDR3 nucleotides: TGCGCCAGCAGCCAAGATTATGGGGCCGGGACAGGGTTGACCTACGAGCAGTACTTC. Translation gives CASSQDYGAGTGLTYEQYF.